This T cell receptor (beta chain) came from a study of blood T cell repertoires in COVID-19. Study information: Material from acute and convalescent COVID-19 was sourced from the United States, Italy and Spain.

Study processing details: Amplified reference gene primers provided the basis for estimating nucleated cell counts. Data came from immunoSEQ multiplex PCR; TCRdb stores just in-frame clones and leaves some out. The V and J calls and clone size come from that table; D and trimming were worked out from the DNA. Among under 350,000 clones, roughly 90% were seen once, and the ten largest hold approximately 4.3%. The ends were cut back, 8 bases at V and 1 base at J, with 17 bases in the middle. This CDR3 spans 16 amino acids. The germline CDR1 and CDR2 sequences are WNHNN and SYGVQD (reference sequence). The sequence was obtained from a man aged 40-49 years with acute or convalescent COVID-19. The chain recombines TRBV10-1 with TRBJ2-2; D possibly corresponds to TRBD1 (7 bases). The sequenced sample was peripheral blood. The CDR3 reads CASSPAGQRNTGELFF. The DNA for the CDR3 is TGCGCCAGCTCCCCCGCGGGACAGCGGAACACCGGGGAGCTGTTTTTT.